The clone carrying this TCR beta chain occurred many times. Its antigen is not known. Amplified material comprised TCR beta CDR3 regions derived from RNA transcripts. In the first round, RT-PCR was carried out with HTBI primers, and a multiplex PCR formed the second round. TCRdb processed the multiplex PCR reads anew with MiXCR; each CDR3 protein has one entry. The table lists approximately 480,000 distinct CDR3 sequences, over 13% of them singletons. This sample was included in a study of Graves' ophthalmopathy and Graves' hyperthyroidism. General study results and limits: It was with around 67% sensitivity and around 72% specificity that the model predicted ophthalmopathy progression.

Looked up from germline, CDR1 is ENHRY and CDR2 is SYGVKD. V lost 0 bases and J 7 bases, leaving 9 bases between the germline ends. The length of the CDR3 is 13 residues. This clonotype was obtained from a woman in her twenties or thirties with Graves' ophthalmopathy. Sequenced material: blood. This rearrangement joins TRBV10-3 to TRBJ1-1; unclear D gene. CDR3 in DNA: TGTGCCATCAGTGAGTCGAACATTGATGAAGCTTTCTTT. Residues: CAISESNIDEAFF.